This T cell receptor (beta chain) comes out of a study of circulating CD8 cells and anti-PD-1 response in melanoma. Overall study findings and caveats: Only baseline and M1 samples entered the published repertoire comparisons. Under 8% of TRB clonotypes were shared between subsets at M1. Experiments were generally run without replicates.

This clonotype was seen more than once but under ten times. No antigen is known for it. This CDR3 has 13 residues. Trimming at V came to 6 bases and at J to 5 bases, leaving 6 bases not matched to a gene. The QIAseq Immune Repertoire TCR panel built the libraries from about 14 ng of total RNA. One entry per CDR3 protein results from TCRdb running MiXCR on the reads. In the table there are about 470 distinct CDR3 sequences, around 8% of which are singletons. Live CD3+CD8+TCRalphabeta+ cells were sorted into four subsets by PD-1 and/or TIGIT. The chain carries TRBV12-3 or TRBV12-4 and TRBJ2-5; 7 positions match TRBD2. The source material was CD8+ T cells from PBMCs, sampled at baseline or after one month of anti-PD-1 therapy (not recorded which). The sequence came from a human donor with melanoma. CDR3 protein: CASRRTREETQYF. CDR3 in DNA: TGTGCCAGCAGACGGACTAGAGAGGAGACCCAGTACTTC.